This record covers a single T cell receptor (beta chain). Its antigen is as yet unknown. V lost 6 bases and J lost 7; bases outside the gene matches: 8. The CDR3 spans 14 residues. Germline V CDR1 and CDR2: MNHNS, SASEGT. This sample was taken from a study of chemoradiotherapy in HPV16-positive cancers. Looking at the study overall: Functional T-cell assays on a couple of HPV16-positive patients' cells defined candidate HPV-specific clones and common TCR motifs. Notes on the study in general: During treatment, candidate HPV-specific clones and E7-related motifs expanded in tumor. HPV-specific T cells were functionally defined from only a couple of HPV16-positive patients.

Only in-frame clones appear in the TCRdb table, and some are missing; sequencing was by immunoSEQ multiplex PCR. In the table there are 9,500 to 15,000 clones, roughly 73% of which are singletons. Sampling was carried out from a patient who underwent chemoradiotherapy. This chain links TRBV6-1 with TRBJ1-5, with TRBD1 matching over 8 bases. This TCR was recovered from a human donor with HPV-associated anogenital cancer. The CDR3 coding sequence is TGTGCCAGCAGCGAGGACAGGGCGAGACAGCCCCAGCATTTT. Amino acid sequence: CASSEDRARQPQHF.